The 29 T cell receptor beta chains below come from one sample, sequenced in a study of blood T cell repertoires in COVID-19. Using immunoSEQ multiplex PCR, the repertoire was profiled, and TCRdb retains in-frame clones only, with some absent. This table holds 250,000 to 300,000 clones, about 88% found once. The source material was PBMCs or T cells enriched from blood (not recorded which). The origin of the receptors is a woman aged 50 to 60 who had been exposed to COVID-19.

This chain links TRBV4-1 with TRBJ2-7; D remains unclear. Germline V gene sequence: CDR1 MGHRA, CDR2 YSYEKL. The V gene lost 0 bases and the J gene lost 2 bases, with 8 bases spanning the gap. The CDR3 is 14 residues long. The CDR3 region is CASSQELLTYEQYF. The CDR3, as DNA: TGCGCCAGCAGCCAAGAACTACTAACCTACGAGCAGTACTTC.

This clone was seen just once. V gene TRBV15 combines with J gene TRBJ2-1; TRBD1 agrees at 7 bases. Germline-derived CDR1 and CDR2 are LNHNV and YYDKDF (reference sequence). Germline trimming cut 5 bases from V and 11 bases from J; bases unmatched to any gene: 15. The CDR3 spans 15 residues. The CDR3 region has the DNA TGTGCCACCAGCCCTACCTCGGGGACAGTCAGTCAGCAGTTCTTC. This gives the protein CATSPTSGTVSQQFF.

The rearrangement uses TRBV10-3 and TRBJ1-1; D is unclear. This CDR3 is 13 amino acids long. The V end was cut by 8 bases, the J end by 4 bases, with 14 bases between. CDR1 is ENHRY, CDR2 SYGVKD, per germline. The CDR3 reads CAIRSSPGTEAFF. The CDR3 DNA follows: TGTGCCATCCGGTCTTCCCCTGGCACTGAAGCTTTCTTT.

This clone was found once. The chain joins TRBV4-3 to TRBJ2-1; maybe TRBD1 (5 bases). CDR1 is LGHNA, CDR2 YSLEER, per germline. The CDR3 is made up of 15 amino acids. The germline V and J ends were trimmed by 1 base and 2 bases, with 9 bases remaining between them. CDR3 loop: CASSQGGFTYNEQFF. In DNA, the CDR3 is TGCGCCAGCAGCCAAGGGGGCTTTACCTACAATGAGCAGTTCTTC.

The rearrangement joins TRBV11-2 to TRBJ1-2; TRBD1 aligns across 8 bases. The CDR3 has 15 residues. Germline trimming cut 1 base from V and 5 bases from J; bases unmatched to any gene: 6. Germline loops: CDR1 SGHAT, CDR2 FQNNGV. In nucleotides, the CDR3 is TGTGCCAGCAGCTTAGCCCGACAGGGGAGGTATGGCTACACCTTC. Its protein is CASSLARQGRYGYTF.

The chain employs TRBV12-3 or TRBV12-4 and TRBJ2-3; D might be TRBD1 (5 bases). The V and J ends lost 5 bases and 6 bases respectively, with 12 bases between them. The CDR3 is made up of 13 amino acids. Here the CDR3 DNA reads TGTGCCAGCAGTAGTAAGGGGTGGGATACGCAGTATTTT. It specifies CASSSKGWDTQYF.

The rearrangement joins TRBV5-1 to TRBJ2-3, with TRBD2 identical over 8 bases. V gave up 8 bases and J gave up 4 bases; unmatched junction bases: 12. CDR3 length: 15 residues. The V gene's germline CDR1 is SGHRS and CDR2 YFSETQ. CDR3 sequence: CASRVSGGPPDTQYF. The CDR3 coding sequence is TGCGCCAGTAGGGTTTCGGGGGGGCCCCCAGATACGCAGTATTTT. The full variable domain, in which reference TRBV5-1 and TRBJ2-3 provide the parts outside the CDR3, is KAGVTQTPRYLIKTRGQQVTLSCSPISGHRSVSWYQQTPGQGLQFLFEYFSETQRNKGNFPGRFSGRQFSNSRSEMNVSTLELGDSALYLCASRVSGGPPDTQYFGPGTRLTVL.

As DNA, the CDR3 is TGCGCCAGCAGCGAGGCCGGGGTCTCCTACGAGCAGTACTTC. Translated, it gives CASSEAGVSYEQYF. The J gene is TRBJ2-7, the V gene TRBV5-1; TRBD2 might be the D (5 bases). CDR3 length: 14 amino acids. Germline V gene sequence: CDR1 SGHRS, CDR2 YFSETQ. Deletions cut 4 bases from V and 0 bases from J, with 11 bases between. The full variable domain, with the rest looked up from reference TRBV5-1 and TRBJ2-7, is KAGVTQTPRYLIKTRGQQVTLSCSPISGHRSVSWYQQTPGQGLQFLFEYFSETQRNKGNFPGRFSGRQFSNSRSEMNVSTLELGDSALYLCASSEAGVSYEQYFGPGTRLTVT.

The rearrangement uses TRBV6-6 and TRBJ1-2, with D unclear. This CDR3 contains 13 residues. The V gene lost 2 bases and the J gene lost 3 bases, with 7 bases spanning the gap. Germline V gene lookup returns CDR1 MNHNY and CDR2 SVGAGI (reference sequence). The CDR3 bases are TGTGCCAGCAGTTACGGAGGTGACTATGGCTACACCTTC. It specifies CASSYGGDYGYTF.

In this sample, this clone turned up a few times. The chain uses TRBV11-2 and TRBJ1-2; D is unresolved. This CDR3 is 16 amino acids long. V lost 0 bases to trimming and J lost 1 base, with 12 bases between them. Per the germline V gene, CDR1 is SGHAT and CDR2 is FQNNGV. The CDR3, as DNA: TGTGCCAGCAGCTTAGAGGGCCAGAGCCTTAACTATGGCTACACCTTC. Translating gives CASSLEGQSLNYGYTF.

This chain links TRBV28 with TRBJ1-2; maybe TRBD1 (5 bases). CDR3 length equals 13 residues. CDR1 is MDHEN, CDR2 SYDVKM, per germline. V was pared by 6 bases and J by 4 bases, with 12 bases between. The CDR3 coding sequence is TGTGCCAGCAGCTCCAGGGTCCGCTATGGCTACACCTTC. Its translation is CASSSRVRYGYTF.

The V gene is TRBV29-1, the J gene TRBJ2-5; D not resolved. Trimming took 5 bases from V and 5 from J, leaving 15 bases between them. This CDR3 contains 13 residues. Germline-derived CDR1 and CDR2 are SQVTM and ANQGSEA. CDR3 region: CSVSRLDGETQYF. The DNA of the CDR3 is TGCAGCGTTTCGCGGCTAGATGGCGAGACCCAGTACTTC. Complete variable domain (other parts from reference TRBV29-1 and TRBJ2-5): SAVISQKPSRDICQRGTSLTIQCQVDSQVTMMFWYRQQPGQSLTLIATANQGSEATYESGFVIDKFPISRPNLTFSTLTVSNMSPEDSSIYLCSVSRLDGETQYFGPGTRLLVL.

The chain has TRBV6-4 and TRBJ2-7; D is possibly TRBD1 (6 bases). The V gene lost 3 bases and the J gene lost 4 bases, with 7 bases spanning the gap. Germline V lookup: CDR1 MRHNA, CDR2 SNTAGT. The CDR3 is made up of 12 amino acids. CDR3 residues: CASSEGGYEQYF. CDR3 nucleotide sequence: TGTGCCAGCAGTGAAGGGGGTTACGAGCAGTACTTC.

The chain carries TRBV12-3 or TRBV12-4 and TRBJ1-1; D is ambiguous. Trimming stripped 3 bases from V and 10 bases from J, with 12 bases between. The CDR3 covers 12 residues. The DNA for the CDR3 is TGTGCCAGCAGTTTGAGGGCTGGTGGAGCTTTCTTT. Encoded protein: CASSLRAGGAFF.

The chain uses TRBV5-4 and TRBJ1-2; weak D call: TRBD1 (5 bases). The germline V gene has CDR1 SGHNT and CDR2 YYREEE (reference sequence). The CDR3 covers 14 residues. Between the trimmed V and J ends, which lost 3 bases and 5 bases, there was a span of 14 bases. The CDR3 spells CASSSWEGQYGYTF. The CDR3 bases are TGTGCCAGCAGCTCCTGGGAGGGGCAGTATGGCTACACCTTC.

The table lists this clone with many counts. This sample includes further DNA sequences coding for the same CDR3. J is TRBJ1-1 and V is TRBV12-3 or TRBV12-4; D gene uncertain. Trimming shortened V by 3 bases and J by 5 bases, and 10 bases separated the two germline ends. This CDR3 contains 13 residues. CDR3 sequence: CASSLGGVTEAFF. The CDR3, as DNA: TGTGCCAGCAGTTTGGGCGGGGTGACTGAAGCTTTCTTT.

The chain couples TRBV5-1 to TRBJ1-1; 7 nucleotides line up with TRBD1. Germline CDR1 is SGHRS and CDR2 is YFSETQ. The CDR3 totals 15 residues. V lost 2 bases to trimming and J lost 0 bases; unmatched junction nucleotides: 4. The chain's CDR3 is CASSFQTGLNTEAFF. The CDR3 DNA reads TGCGCCAGCAGCTTTCAGACAGGGCTGAACACTGAAGCTTTCTTT. Drawing the rest from reference TRBV5-1 and TRBJ1-1, the complete variable domain is KAGVTQTPRYLIKTRGQQVTLSCSPISGHRSVSWYQQTPGQGLQFLFEYFSETQRNKGNFPGRFSGRQFSNSRSEMNVSTLELGDSALYLCASSFQTGLNTEAFFGQGTRLTVV.

This clone was recorded once. The chain combines TRBV19 with TRBJ1-3; D ambiguous. V shed 7 bases and J shed 0 bases, with 10 bases lying between them. Germline lookup yields CDR1 LNHDA and CDR2 SQIVND (reference sequence). CDR3 length equals 14 residues. The CDR3 sequence is CASKRQRSGNTIYF. In DNA, the CDR3 is TGTGCCAGTAAGAGGCAGCGCTCTGGAAACACCATATATTTT.

The sample holds one count of this clone. The chain joins TRBV2 to TRBJ1-2, with TRBD1 matching 10 bases. The CDR3 extends over 13 amino acids. The germline V gene encodes CDR1 SNHLY and CDR2 FYNNEI. V lost 6 bases and J lost 8; bases outside the gene matches: 6. The CDR3 DNA reads as TGTGCCAGCAGCCGACAGGGGGCGGGAGGCTACACCTTC. The encoded protein is CASSRQGAGGYTF.

The chain couples TRBV7-2 to TRBJ1-1, with a tentative D call TRBD1 (6 bases). V was pared by 4 bases and J by 5 bases, with 14 bases between. The CDR3 runs 14 residues. Germline V CDR1 and CDR2: SGHTA, FQGNSA. The CDR3 is CASSSLTGMTEAFF. In DNA, the CDR3 is TGTGCCAGCAGCTCTCTTACAGGGATGACTGAAGCTTTCTTT.

This clone was found a few times. The J gene is TRBJ1-5, the V gene TRBV12-3 or TRBV12-4; a possible D gene is TRBD1 (5 bases). The V end was cut by 3 bases, the J end by 7 bases, with 10 bases between. The CDR3 spans 13 residues. CDR3 DNA: TGTGCCAGCAGTTTCCCAGGGCACCAGCCCCAGCATTTT. Translated: CASSFPGHQPQHF.

The chain uses TRBV27 and TRBJ2-3; D is possibly TRBD1 (5 bases). V lost 3 bases, J lost 2 bases, and 9 bases lay in between. Germline V gene sequence: CDR1 MNHEY, CDR2 SMNVEV (reference sequence). The CDR3 runs 14 residues. CDR3 region: CASSLWGTTDTQYF. The CDR3 DNA is TGTGCCAGCAGTTTGTGGGGCACCACAGATACGCAGTATTTT.

The V call is TRBV6-1, the J call TRBJ1-1, with D maybe TRBD1 (6 bases). CDR1 MNHNS and CDR2 SASEGT come from the germline V gene. The CDR3 is 14 residues long. V lost 2 bases to trimming and J lost 4 bases, with 11 bases between them. The chain's CDR3 is CASSENGGLTEAFF. DNA of the CDR3: TGTGCCAGCAGTGAAAACGGGGGGCTCACTGAAGCTTTCTTT.

The chain combines TRBV29-1 with TRBJ1-2; D possibly corresponds to TRBD1 (6 bases). V was shortened by 8 bases and J by 6 bases, with 16 bases between the two germline ends. This CDR3 is built from 12 residues. The germline gives CDR1 SQVTM, CDR2 ANQGSEA. The CDR3 region is CSSSRGSNGYTF. The CDR3, as DNA: TGCAGCTCTTCCAGGGGATCAAATGGCTACACCTTC.

The CDR3 loop reads CASSDVGGQPQHF. CDR3 sequence (DNA): TGTGCCAGCTCCGATGTCGGTGGTCAGCCCCAGCATTTT. This sequence joins TRBV18 and TRBJ1-5; D is ambiguous. CDR1 KGHSH and CDR2 LQKENI come from the germline V gene. The V and J ends lost 6 bases and 6 bases respectively, with 12 bases between them. This CDR3 contains 13 residues.

The chain combines TRBV2 with TRBJ1-5, with D perhaps matching TRBD1 (6 bases). The CDR3 length is 16 residues. CDR1 and CDR2 from the germline V gene are SNHLY and FYNNEI. V was cut by 6 bases and J by 3 bases, with 18 bases left in between. This CDR3 reads CASSQWTVYDNQPQHF. The DNA of the CDR3 is TGTGCCAGCAGCCAATGGACAGTTTATGACAATCAGCCCCAGCATTTT.

The chain links TRBV20-1 to TRBJ2-7, with 8 bases aligning to TRBD2. CDR1 and CDR2 (germline): DFQATT, SNEGSKA (reference sequence). The CDR3 sequence is 14 residues long. The V and J ends lost 3 bases and 3 bases, in that order; junction bases with no gene match: 7. The CDR3 sequence: CSASPGGPFYEQYF. The DNA for the CDR3 is TGCAGTGCTAGTCCGGGGGGGCCGTTCTACGAGCAGTACTTC.

The V call is TRBV7-2, the J call TRBJ2-4, with TRBD1 as a possible D gene (6 bases). Germline CDR1 SGHTA, CDR2 FQGNSA. The CDR3 contains 15 residues. V dropped 1 base and J dropped 4 bases, with 11 bases sitting between them. The DNA for the CDR3 is TGTGCCAGCAGCTTAGGTGGACAGTCAAAAAACATTCAGTACTTC. It yields the protein CASSLGGQSKNIQYF.

This clone was picked up a small number of times. V is TRBV7-9 and J is TRBJ2-1, with 12 bases matching TRBD2. The germline CDR1 and CDR2 sequences are SEHNR and FQNEAQ (reference sequence). The ends lost 5 bases at V and 9 bases at J; junction bases unmatched: 5. This CDR3 is built from 14 residues. CDR3 amino acids: CASSPTSGGREQFF. The CDR3 DNA is TGTGCCAGCAGCCCTACTAGCGGGGGGCGTGAGCAGTTCTTC.